This T cell receptor beta chain was identified in a study of response to subunit inactivated influenza vaccine. Regarding the study as a whole: The authors put forward the suggestion that each seasonal influenza vaccination may bring in only a limited number of new T cells.

TCRdb re-called the RT-PCR reads with MiXCR, one entry per CDR3 protein. The sample lists over 450,000 distinct CDR3 sequences, over 10% occurring once. As to this clonotype: Antigen specificity is unknown.

V was cut by 2 bases and J by 0 bases, with 9 bases left in between. This CDR3 comprises 14 residues. The germline V gene has CDR1 SGDLS and CDR2 YYNGEE. This clonotype originated in a man in his fifties who received an inactivated influenza vaccine. The gene calls are TRBV9 and TRBJ2-7; D is ambiguous. The specimen comprised PBMCs from blood, sampled 45 days after vaccination. This chain's CDR3 is CASSVSQSSYEQYF. In DNA, the CDR3 is TGTGCCAGCAGCGTTTCCCAGAGCTCCTACGAGCAGTACTTC.